The rows below give T cell receptor beta chains drawn from one sample of a study of regulatory T cells in long-lasting Graves disease. Using its own MiXCR run on the multiplex PCR reads, TCRdb lists one record per CDR3 protein. The profile shows approximately 360,000 distinct CDR3 sequences, roughly 25% of them singletons. Sequences were derived from peripheral blood mononuclear cells (PBMCs), sampled when the disease was refractory, from a patient treated with antithyroid drugs. The source of these receptors is a woman between 40 and 55 years old with Graves disease. Both conserved end residues are part of each CDR3. Each record gives: J gene, D gene, clone size, V gene, CDR3 protein, CDR3 DNA. A D gene is named only where the DNA matches it firmly. A row's size may be missing; if present it is once, few, many or a size class.

>TRBJ2-6|-|-|TRBV7-2
CASSSFMGAGANVLTF
TGTGCCAGCAGCTCATTCATGGGGGCCGGGGCCAACGTCCTGACTTTC
>TRBJ2-7|-|few|TRBV20-1
CSARARRGAYEQYF
TGCAGTGCTAGAGCCCGACGCGGGGCCTACGAGCAGTACTTC
>TRBJ1-6|-|many|TRBV28
CASSHPILLGNSPLHF
TGTGCCAGCAGTCATCCCATACTCCTGGGGAATTCACCCCTCCACTTT
>TRBJ1-1|-|-|TRBV5-5
CASSPAAWGTEAFF
TGTGCCAGCAGCCCCGCAGCCTGGGGCACTGAAGCTTTCTTT
>TRBJ1-1|-|few|TRBV10-2
CASSVYGSTEAFF
TGCGCCAGCAGTGTGTATGGGTCAACTGAAGCTTTCTTT
>TRBJ2-6|-|-|TRBV19
CASTYGGPGANVLTF
TGTGCCAGTACCTATGGAGGGCCTGGGGCCAACGTCCTGACTTTC
>TRBJ2-5|-|many|TRBV2
CASKREQETQYF
TGTGCCAGCAAGAGGGAGCAAGAGACCCAGTACTTC
>TRBJ1-1|-|many|TRBV11-2
CASSLGKAWNTEAFF
TGTGCCAGCAGCTTAGGTAAGGCGTGGAACACTGAAGCTTTCTTT
>TRBJ2-5|-|many|TRBV12-3/TRBV12-4
CASSFWARQETQYF
TGTGCCAGCAGTTTTTGGGCACGCCAAGAGACCCAGTACTTC
>TRBJ2-5|-|many|TRBV28
CASSLTGGLRETQYF
TGTGCCAGCAGTCTTACAGGGGGACTAAGGGAGACCCAGTACTTC
>TRBJ2-7|TRBD2|-|TRBV5-1
CASRRTSEVGYEQYF
TGCGCCAGCAGGCGGACTAGCGAGGTGGGCTACGAGCAGTACTTC
>TRBJ2-7|-|many|TRBV6-1
CASSEIGDSQQYF
TGTGCCAGCAGTGAGATAGGGGACTCCCAGCAGTACTTC
>TRBJ2-2|-|few|TRBV7-2
CASSLASSLGSTGELFF
TGTGCCAGCAGCTTAGCGTCCAGTTTGGGGTCCACCGGGGAGCTGTTTTTT
>TRBJ2-5|-|many|TRBV29-1
CSVKRLVGETQYF
TGCAGCGTTAAGCGACTAGTGGGGGAGACCCAGTACTTC
>TRBJ1-1|-|few|TRBV5-1
CASSLATGPNTEAFF
TGCGCCAGCAGCTTGGCGACAGGTCCGAACACTGAAGCTTTCTTT
>TRBJ1-1|-|many|TRBV29-1
CSVEGIVGGEAFF
TGCAGCGTTGAAGGAATCGTGGGCGGGGAAGCTTTCTTT
>TRBJ2-7|-|-|TRBV7-6
CASSSPTRGTYEQYF
TGTGCCAGCAGCTCGCCGACCCGGGGGACCTACGAGCAGTACTTC
>TRBJ2-7|-|few|TRBV6-1
CASSSLLAYGQYF
TGTGCCAGCAGCTCTCTCCTAGCTTACGGGCAGTACTTC
>TRBJ2-2|-|many|TRBV11-2
CASSSPRSGLAAGELFF
TGTGCCAGCAGCTCACCCAGGTCCGGGCTCGCGGCCGGGGAGCTGTTTTTT
>TRBJ1-2|-|-|TRBV19
CASRPKGVLGYTF
TGTGCCAGTCGTCCGAAGGGGGTTCTTGGCTACACCTTC
>TRBJ2-7|-|once|TRBV28
CASSSWADIYEQYF
TGTGCCAGCAGTTCATGGGCAGACATTTACGAGCAGTACTTC
>TRBJ1-1|-|many|TRBV28
CASSYTRGGTEAFF
TGTGCCAGCAGTTACACGCGGGGTGGGACTGAAGCTTTCTTT
>TRBJ1-5|TRBD1|many|TRBV2
CASSARTGYSNQPQHF
TGTGCCAGCAGTGCACGGACAGGGTACAGCAATCAGCCCCAGCATTTT
>TRBJ2-7|-|-|TRBV24-1
CATSDHHWEQYF
TGTGCCACCAGTGATCACCACTGGGAGCAGTACTTC
>TRBJ1-1|-|few|TRBV20-1
CSARVGRVNTEAFF
TGCAGTGCTAGAGTCGGCAGGGTAAACACTGAAGCTTTCTTT
>TRBJ2-7|-|many|TRBV28
CASSFPFRGEMTYEQYF
TGTGCCAGCAGTTTCCCTTTTAGGGGTGAAATGACCTACGAGCAGTACTTC
>TRBJ2-1|-|-|TRBV20-1
CSASLAFSSYNEQFF
TGCAGTGCAAGTCTAGCGTTTAGCTCCTACAATGAGCAGTTCTTC
>TRBJ1-4|TRBD1|-|TRBV4-2
CASSQEGTGYGEKLFF
TGTGCCAGCAGCCAAGAGGGGACAGGGTACGGTGAAAAACTGTTTTTT
>TRBJ2-7|TRBD2|few|TRBV5-1
CASSLGQGTSGSYEQYF
TGCGCCAGCAGCTTGGGACAGGGGACTAGCGGCTCCTACGAGCAGTACTTC
>TRBJ2-5|TRBD2|many|TRBV6-5
CASSYWLAGDETQYF
TGTGCCAGCAGTTACTGGCTAGCGGGAGACGAGACCCAGTACTTC
>TRBJ1-5|-|many|TRBV20-1
CSAGGTFNQPQHF
TGCAGTGCTGGAGGGACCTTCAACCAGCCCCAGCATTTT
>TRBJ1-4|TRBD1|-|TRBV15
CATSRQHRGSEKLFF
TGTGCCACCAGCCGCCAACACAGGGGAAGCGAAAAACTGTTTTTT
>TRBJ2-7|TRBD1|few|TRBV15
CATSRRGGTGGEQYF
TGTGCCACCAGCAGAAGGGGCGGGACAGGGGGAGAGCAGTACTTC
>TRBJ2-2|TRBD1|-|TRBV5-1
CASSFQGQGTGELFF
TGCGCCAGCAGCTTTCAGGGACAGGGGACCGGGGAGCTGTTTTTT
>TRBJ2-3|-|-|TRBV12-3/TRBV12-4
CASSLGRRPSTDTQYF
TGTGCCAGCAGTTTAGGCCGGCGGCCTAGCACAGATACGCAGTATTTT
>TRBJ2-7|-|-|TRBV5-6
CASSFVAAPHEQYF
TGTGCCAGCAGCTTCGTTGCAGCCCCGCACGAGCAGTACTTC
>TRBJ1-1|-|many|TRBV28
CASSAEGGADTEAFF
TGTGCCAGCAGTGCTGAGGGGGGGGCGGACACTGAAGCTTTCTTT
>TRBJ2-1|TRBD2|-|TRBV3-1
CASSPRTRPFNEQFF
TGTGCCAGCAGCCCCCGGACTAGACCGTTCAATGAGCAGTTCTTC
>TRBJ2-2|TRBD2|once|TRBV2
CASIGTSGKGTGELFF
TGTGCCAGCATCGGGACTAGCGGGAAGGGCACCGGGGAGCTGTTTTTT
>TRBJ1-5|TRBD1|-|TRBV19
CANSIGQGNQPQHF
TGTGCCAATAGTATTGGACAGGGAAATCAGCCCCAGCATTTT
>TRBJ2-1|TRBD2|-|TRBV6-2/TRBV6-3
CASELAGGPNEQFF
TGTGCCAGCGAACTAGCGGGAGGTCCCAATGAGCAGTTCTTC
>TRBJ2-1|TRBD2|once|TRBV19
CASSLPSLGREGPNNEQFF
TGTGCCAGTAGTCTCCCCTCGCTCGGGCGGGAGGGCCCGAACAATGAGCAGTTCTTC
>TRBJ2-3|-|-|TRBV3-1
CASSSEDSTDTQYF
TGTGCCAGCAGCTCCGAAGACTCCACAGATACGCAGTATTTT
>TRBJ2-3|-|few|TRBV2
CASSVSDRRDTQYF
TGTGCCAGCAGTGTTTCCGACAGAAGGGATACGCAGTATTTT
>TRBJ1-3|-|once|TRBV3-1
CASTQQGGNGNTIYF
TGTGCCAGCACCCAACAGGGAGGTAATGGGAACACCATATATTTT
>TRBJ1-1|-|few|TRBV5-1
CASSLLGTGTEAFF
TGCGCCAGCAGCTTGCTGGGGACGGGCACTGAAGCTTTCTTT